This TCR beta chain was documented in a study of CD8 T cells in ankylosing spondylitis. In its sample, this clonotype was seen many times. Its antigen remains unidentified. V was clipped by 6 bases and J by 2 bases; unmatched bases: 8. This CDR3 spans 16 amino acids. Germline V gene data show CDR1 as SNHLY and CDR2 as FYNNEI. TCRdb re-derived calls from the 5' RACE reads in MiXCR, one entry per CDR3 protein. The data contain hundreds of thousands of distinct CDR3 sequences, approximately 9% of them singletons. Study results and limitations: From matched ankylosing spondylitis synovial fluid, disease-linked clones were reportedly recovered at significantly enriched levels.

The origin of this receptor is a male donor with ankylosing spondylitis or in good health (not recorded which). This rearrangement joins TRBV2 to TRBJ1-5, with 9 bases identical to TRBD1. Specimen: blood, either unsorted or a sorted T cell fraction (not recorded which). The CDR3 here is CASRRQGGLGNQPQHF. The CDR3 nucleotides are TGTGCCAGCAGGAGACAGGGGGGGCTCGGCAATCAGCCCCAGCATTTT.